The TCR beta chain described here comes from a study of cytomegalovirus exposure and HLA in healthy donors. Study-level findings and limits: Presence/absence analyses assumed roughly uniform sequencing depth across donors. Cytomegalovirus status was reportedly diagnosed by the classifier with high sensitivity and specificity. Earlier analysis looked at TCR beta V segments, and most were productive about 90% or about 30% of the time.

This clone has just one count. Its antigen is not known. Trimming took 10 bases from V and 6 from J; bases not matched to a gene: 7. CDR1 is MNHEY, CDR2 SMNVEV, per germline (reference sequence). This CDR3 has 14 amino acids. The study ran its PCR with 60 Vbeta and 13 Jbeta primers. Profiled with immunoSEQ multiplex PCR; TCRdb holds only in-frame clones, not every one. Of some 60,000 clones listed, 85% are singletons. This receptor was identified in a female donor in good health and CMV-seronegative. The V and J genes are TRBV27 and TRBJ2-3; 13 bases are a match to TRBD2. Input material: PBMCs. The CDR3 sequence: CAIGTSGIMDTQYF. CDR3 nucleotides: TGTGCCATCGGGACTAGCGGGATTATGGATACGCAGTATTTT.